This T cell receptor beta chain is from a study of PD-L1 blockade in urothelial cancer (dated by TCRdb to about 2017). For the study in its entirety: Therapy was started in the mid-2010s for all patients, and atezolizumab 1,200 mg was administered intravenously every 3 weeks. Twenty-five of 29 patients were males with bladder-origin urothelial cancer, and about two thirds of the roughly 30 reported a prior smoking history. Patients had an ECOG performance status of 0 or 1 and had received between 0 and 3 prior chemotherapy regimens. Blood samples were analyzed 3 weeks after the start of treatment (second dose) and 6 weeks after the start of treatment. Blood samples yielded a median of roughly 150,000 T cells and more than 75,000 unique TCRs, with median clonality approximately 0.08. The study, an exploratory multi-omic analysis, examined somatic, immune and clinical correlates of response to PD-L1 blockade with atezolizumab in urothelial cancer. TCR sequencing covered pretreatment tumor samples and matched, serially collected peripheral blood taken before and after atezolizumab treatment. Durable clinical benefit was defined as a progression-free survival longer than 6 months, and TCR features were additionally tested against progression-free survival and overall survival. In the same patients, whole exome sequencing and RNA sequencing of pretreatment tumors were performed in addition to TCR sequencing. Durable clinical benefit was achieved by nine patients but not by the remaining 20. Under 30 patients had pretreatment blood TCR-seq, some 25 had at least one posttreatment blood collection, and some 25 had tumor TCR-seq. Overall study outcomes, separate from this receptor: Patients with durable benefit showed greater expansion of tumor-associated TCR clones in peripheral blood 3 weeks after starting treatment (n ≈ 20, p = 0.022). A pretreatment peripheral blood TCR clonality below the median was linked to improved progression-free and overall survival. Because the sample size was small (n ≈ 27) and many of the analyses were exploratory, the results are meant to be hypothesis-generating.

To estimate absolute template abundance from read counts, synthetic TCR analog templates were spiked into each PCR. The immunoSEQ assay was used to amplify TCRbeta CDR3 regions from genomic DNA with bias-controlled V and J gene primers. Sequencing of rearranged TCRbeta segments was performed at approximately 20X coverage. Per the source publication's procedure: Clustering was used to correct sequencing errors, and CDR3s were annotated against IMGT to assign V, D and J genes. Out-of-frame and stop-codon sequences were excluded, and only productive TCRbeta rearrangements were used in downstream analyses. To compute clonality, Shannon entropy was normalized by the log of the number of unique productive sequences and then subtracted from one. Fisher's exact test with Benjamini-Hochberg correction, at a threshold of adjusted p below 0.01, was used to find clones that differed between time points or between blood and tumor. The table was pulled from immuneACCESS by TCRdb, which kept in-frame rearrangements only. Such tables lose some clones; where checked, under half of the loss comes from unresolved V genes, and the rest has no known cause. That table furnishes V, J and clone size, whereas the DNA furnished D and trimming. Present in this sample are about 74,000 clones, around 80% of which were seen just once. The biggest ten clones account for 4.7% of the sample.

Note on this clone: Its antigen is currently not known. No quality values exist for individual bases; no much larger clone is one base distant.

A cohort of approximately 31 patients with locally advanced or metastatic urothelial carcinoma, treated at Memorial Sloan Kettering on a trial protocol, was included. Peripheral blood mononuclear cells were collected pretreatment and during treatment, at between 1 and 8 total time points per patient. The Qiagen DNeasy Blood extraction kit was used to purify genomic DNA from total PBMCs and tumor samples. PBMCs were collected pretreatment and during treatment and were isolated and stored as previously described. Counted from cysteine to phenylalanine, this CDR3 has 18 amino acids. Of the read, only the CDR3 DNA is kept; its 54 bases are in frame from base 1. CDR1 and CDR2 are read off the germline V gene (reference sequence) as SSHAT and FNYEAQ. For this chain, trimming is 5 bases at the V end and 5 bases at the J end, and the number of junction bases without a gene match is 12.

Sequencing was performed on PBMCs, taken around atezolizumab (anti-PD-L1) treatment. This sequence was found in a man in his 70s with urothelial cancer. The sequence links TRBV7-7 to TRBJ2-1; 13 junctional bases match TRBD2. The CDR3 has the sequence CASSLLAGGPIVNNEQFF. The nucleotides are TGTGCCAGCAGCCTACTAGCGGGAGGGCCGATAGTCAACAATGAGCAGTTCTTC.